This T cell receptor (beta chain) was sequenced during a study of cytomegalovirus exposure and HLA in healthy donors. The PCR used 60 Vbeta and 13 Jbeta primers. The data were produced by immunoSEQ multiplex PCR, yet TCRdb's version contains in-frame clones alone and is incomplete. The top ten clones hold approximately 12% of a sample with roughly 110,000 clones, 60% to 85% of them seen once. Findings of the study overall: Most TCR sequences were uncommon, yet certain public TCRs appeared in many donors. Three CMV-associated chains proved CMV antigen-specific in vitro.

Trimming took 0 bases from V and 8 from J; bases not matched to a gene: 12. CDR3 length: 18 amino acids. Looked up from germline, CDR1 is MGHRA and CDR2 is YSYEKL. With respect to this clone: Its matching antigen is unknown.

The source material was PBMCs. This chain uses TRBV4-1 with TRBJ1-6, with 8 bases lining up with TRBD1. The TCR sequence derives from a woman aged 35 to 49 in good health and CMV-seropositive. In DNA, the CDR3 is TGCGCCAGCAGCCAAGATCCATGGCAGGGGGCGGTTGATTCACCCCTCCACTTT. This sequence encodes CASSQDPWQGAVDSPLHF.